This T cell receptor (beta chain) appears in the sequencing data of a study of shared clonotypes between healthy human individuals. CDR1 is SGHDN, CDR2 FVKESK, per germline. The CDR3 totals 12 residues. V dropped 3 bases and J dropped 8; count of bases not matched to a gene: 4. Repertoires were generated with immunoSEQ multiplex PCR, while TCRdb's copy carries only in-frame clones and drops some. The repertoire holds millions of clones, with 90% to 95% as singletons. For this clone: Its antigen is currently unknown.

Broader study findings: Generation of non-shared clonotypes was less probable than generation of clonotypes shared by all four donors.

The material sequenced was naive CD4+ T cells sorted from blood. Regarding subset: CD45RA+ positively selected. The receptor was derived from a young man in good health. The V call is TRBV14, the J call TRBJ2-7; 7 bases are shared with TRBD2. The CDR3 is CASSQTAGQQYF. Here the CDR3 DNA reads TGTGCCAGCAGCCAGACAGCGGGGCAGCAGTACTTC.